The sequence of this T cell receptor (beta chain) was determined in a study of STAT5B mutations in CD4+ large granular lymphocyte leukemia. CDR1 and CDR2 from the germline V gene are SGHTA and FQGNSA. The CDR3 spans 14 residues. J lost 7 bases, V lost 5 bases, and 4 bases had no gene match. Whole-study results and caveats: Patient CD4-sorted repertoires looked more clonal than healthy CD4+ repertoires, even without putative leukemic clones.

Regarding this clone: The antigen is unknown.

Sequencing was at survey level. Original methodology: Productive clonotypes were detectable down to 2.59 x 10-5 frequency. The data were produced by immunoSEQ multiplex PCR, yet TCRdb's version contains in-frame clones alone and is incomplete. That table furnishes V, J and clone size, whereas the DNA furnished D and trimming. The sample includes about 33,000 clones, roughly four fifths of them seen just once. Control samples were healthy donors' buffy coats. The TCR was taken from a human donor in good health. Sequenced material: CD4+ T cells from blood buffy coats. This chain links TRBV7-2 with TRBJ2-1; 11 nucleotides match TRBD2. This CDR3 is CASSTTSGSNEQFF. The CDR3 DNA follows: TGTGCCAGCAGCACTACTAGCGGGAGTAATGAGCAGTTCTTC. The variable domain in full, with the rest retrieved from reference TRBV7-2 and TRBJ2-1, is GAGVSQSPSNKVTEKGKDVELRCDPISGHTALYWYRQSLGQGLEFLIYFQGNSAPDKSGLPSDRFSAERTGGSVSTLTIQRTQQEDSAVYLCASSTTSGSNEQFFGPGTRLTVL.